This entry lists 7 T cell receptor beta chains sequenced from one sample in a study of CD8 T cells in Susac syndrome. RNA, at about 0.45 to 1 ug, was reverse transcribed with random hexamers. From the immunoSEQ multiplex PCR reads, TCRdb called clonotypes with MiXCR, one entry per CDR3 protein. The data hold 300,000 or so distinct CDR3 sequences, with roughly 94% observed a single time. The sample taken for sequencing was CD4+ T cells from PBMCs. The receptors originated from a human donor with multiple sclerosis.

The genes are TRBV19 and TRBJ2-3; perhaps D is TRBD1 or TRBD2 (5 bases each). Germline CDR1 reads LNHDA; CDR2 reads SQIVND (reference sequence). V lost 2 bases and J 4 bases, leaving 16 bases between the germline ends. The CDR3 is made up of 16 amino acids. The CDR3 bases are TGTGCCAGTAGTATATCTCGGGGCGGGCAGGCAGATACGCAGTATTTT. It yields the protein CASSISRGGQADTQYF.

This chain links TRBV7-9 with TRBJ1-2; the D is unclear. CDR1 is SEHNR, CDR2 FQNEAQ, per germline (reference sequence). The CDR3 is 13 residues long. V was clipped by 5 bases and J by 4 bases, with 11 bases between them. The CDR3 DNA reads TGTGCCAGCAGCCTCCCAGCGGGCTATGGCTACACCTTC. Its protein is CASSLPAGYGYTF.

This chain uses TRBV7-3 with TRBJ2-1, with a possible D match to TRBD2 (5 bases). Trimming cost V 5 bases and J 5 bases, with 13 bases left between them. Germline CDR1 reads SGHTA; CDR2 reads FQGTGA. The CDR3 consists of 14 residues. The CDR3 region is CASSRAVEDNEQFF. CDR3 nucleotide sequence: TGTGCCAGCAGCCGAGCGGTTGAGGACAATGAGCAGTTCTTC.

J is TRBJ2-1 and V is TRBV24-1; D is unresolved. The germline V gene has CDR1 KGHDR and CDR2 SFDVKD. V shed 4 bases and J shed 6 bases, with 15 bases lying between them. The CDR3 has 15 amino acids. The CDR3 region has the DNA TGTGCCACCAGTGACTTCTCGGACGTTCCCAATGAGCAGTTCTTC. Amino acids: CATSDFSDVPNEQFF.

This clonotype was recorded only once. The chain is built from TRBV2 and TRBJ1-5; no firm D call. Per germline, CDR1 SNHLY and CDR2 FYNNEI. V was pared by 4 bases and J by 4 bases, with 17 bases between. CDR3 length: 16 amino acids. The CDR3 sequence: CASSVDEGNSNQPQHF. CDR3 DNA: TGTGCCAGCAGTGTTGATGAGGGTAACTCAAATCAGCCCCAGCATTTT.

CDR3 nucleotide sequence: TGTGCCAGCAGCCACGTGGCTAGGACTAGCGGGAGTGGGGAGCAGTACTTC. The encoded protein is CASSHVARTSGSGEQYF. This chain connects TRBV3-1 to TRBJ2-7, with 13 bases aligning to TRBD2. CDR3 size: 17 residues. Germline V gene sequence: CDR1 LGHDT, CDR2 YNNKEL (reference sequence). With 3 bases clipped from V and 7 bases from J, the junction kept 12 bases outside the gene matches.

The chain links TRBV15 to TRBJ1-5; the D is unclear. Germline CDR1 and CDR2: LNHNV and YYDKDF (reference sequence). V lost 5 bases to trimming and J lost 2 bases, with 13 bases between them. The CDR3 is made up of 15 amino acids. CDR3 in DNA: TGTGCCACCAGCCACCCCGGTCTGGGCAATCAGCCCCAGCATTTT. This encodes CATSHPGLGNQPQHF.